These 3 T cell receptor beta chains came from one sample sequenced in a study of memory CD4+ T cells and cytomegalovirus serostatus. TCRdb keeps only in-frame clones here, not all; method: immunoSEQ multiplex PCR. The profile shows about 58,000 clones, under 90% of them singletons. Single viable CD3+CD4+CD8-CD45RO+ cells were sorted as the memory CD4+ T cells. Source material: memory CD4+ T cells from blood. The source is an adult in good health and CMV-seronegative. Some clones in this sample may be carry-over from other donors' samples.

The chain joins TRBV28 to TRBJ2-5; TRBD2 matches at 10 bases. Germline V gene data show CDR1 as MDHEN and CDR2 as SYDVKM. The V gene end was trimmed by 5 bases and the J gene end by 4 bases; junction bases not matched to a gene: 7. The CDR3 consists of 15 residues. The DNA of the CDR3 is TGTGCCAGCAGTCCCTTGGCTAGCGGGAGAGAGACCCAGTACTTC. Its protein product is CASSPLASGRETQYF. Together with reference TRBV28 and TRBJ2-5, the CDR3 gives the full variable domain: DVKVTQSSRYLVKRTGEKVFLECVQDMDHENMFWYRQDPGLGLRLIYFSYDVKMKEKGDIPEGYSVSREKKERFSLILESASTNQTSMYLCASSPLASGRETQYFGPGTRLLVL.

The V gene is TRBV6-1, the J gene TRBJ2-7; D is undetermined. The CDR3 length is 11 residues. In germline, CDR1 is MNHNS, CDR2 SASEGT. V lost 10 bases and J lost 6, with 13 bases in between. For the CDR3, the DNA is TGTGCCACAGATACTCTCGGCGAGCAGTACTTC. Translating gives CATDTLGEQYF.

The genes are TRBV5-1 and TRBJ2-7; TRBD1 agrees at 9 bases. Germline CDR1 and CDR2: SGHRS and YFSETQ. J lost 3 bases, V lost 3 bases, and 7 bases had no gene match. This CDR3 spans 15 amino acids. The CDR3 is CASSYGTGSGYEQYF. CDR3 DNA: TGCGCCAGCAGCTACGGGACAGGGTCGGGCTACGAGCAGTACTTC.